Shown below are 25 T cell receptor beta chains from a single sample sequenced in a study of shared clonotypes between healthy human individuals (dated by TCRdb to 2018 to 2021). CD8 naive samples consisted of CD45RO-negative cells that were positively selected for CCR7, yielding a CD45RA+CCR7+ population without TemRA cells. Libraries were built with the immunoSEQ multiplex PCR assay. Drawn from immuneACCESS, this table holds only the in-frame rearrangements with V and J called that TCRdb kept. Clones are partly lost; checked studies trace under half to an unresolved V gene and leave the rest unexplained. The sample table holds roughly 1,800,000 clones, of which approximately 95% were seen once. The ten largest clones add up to roughly 1.2% of the sample. The sample comprised naive CD8+ T cells sorted from blood. The cell subset or site label on this specimen signifies: CD45RA+CCR7+. The receptors were sampled from a young man in good health.

Notes on this clone: This sample includes further DNA sequences coding for the same CDR3. This chain's CDR3 is CASSLVRGYEQYF. Here the CDR3 DNA reads TGTGCCAGCAGCTTGGTCAGGGGATACGAGCAGTACTTC. The V gene is TRBV5-6, the J gene TRBJ2-7, with a weak D call TRBD1 (6 bases). The germline CDR1 and CDR2 sequences are SGHDT and YYEEEE. V was shortened by 0 bases and J by 4 bases, with 8 bases between the two germline ends. The CDR3 has 13 residues. Full variable domain (remainder filled in from reference TRBV5-6 and TRBJ2-7): DAGVTQSPTHLIKTRGQQVTLRCSPKSGHDTVSWYQQALGQGPQFIFQYYEEEERQRGNFPDRFSGHQFPNYSSELNVNALLLGDSALYLCASSLVRGYEQYFGPGTRLTVT.

The chain carries TRBV7-9 and TRBJ1-5; the match to TRBD1 covers 8 bases. Germline V gives CDR1 SEHNR, CDR2 FQNEAQ (reference sequence). The junction had 7 bases not matched to a gene; V was cut back by 3 bases and J by 15 bases. The CDR3 is made up of 12 amino acids. CDR3 sequence: CASSFGQGFLHF. CDR3 DNA: TGTGCCAGCAGCTTCGGACAGGGTTTTTTGCATTTT.

The J gene is TRBJ2-7, the V gene TRBV9, with TRBD2 matching over 8 bases. From germline, CDR1 is SGDLS and CDR2 YYNGEE. The CDR3 consists of 14 residues. The J segment lost 2 bases and the V segment lost 3 bases, leaving 4 bases of the junction unmatched. CDR3 loop: CASSEAGGPYEQYF. As DNA, the CDR3 is TGTGCCAGCAGCGAGGCGGGAGGCCCCTACGAGCAGTACTTC.

The J gene is TRBJ1-4, the V gene TRBV4-1; D uncertain. This CDR3 comprises 15 residues. CDR1 is MGHRA, CDR2 YSYEKL, per germline. Between the trimmed V and J ends, which lost 2 bases and 8 bases, there was a span of 15 bases. Here the CDR3 DNA reads TGCGCCAGCAGCCAAAGATTGAACCTAGACGAAAAACTGTTTTTT. Protein sequence: CASSQRLNLDEKLFF.

The genes are TRBV10-2 and TRBJ2-1, with D tentatively TRBD2 (6 bases). Per germline, CDR1 WSHSY and CDR2 SAAADI. V lost 3 bases to trimming and J lost 0 bases, with 12 bases between them. The CDR3 totals 16 residues. The CDR3 sequence: CASSEGAGSSYNEQFF. The CDR3 DNA reads TGCGCCAGCAGTGAAGGGGCGGGGAGCTCCTACAATGAGCAGTTCTTC.

The CDR3: CASSSNGIDTGELFF. DNA for the CDR3: TGTGCCAGCAGCTCAAATGGTATCGACACCGGGGAGCTGTTTTTT. The rearrangement joins TRBV13 to TRBJ2-2; the D is unclear. The CDR3 totals 15 residues. CDR1 PRHDT and CDR2 FYEKMQ come from the germline V gene (reference sequence). Between the trimmed V and J ends, which lost 4 bases and 3 bases, there was a span of 12 bases.

The V gene is TRBV4-3, the J gene TRBJ2-5; TRBD2 matches 9 bases. In germline, CDR1 is LGHNA, CDR2 YSLEER. J gave up 5 bases and V 0 bases, and 4 bases lay outside the gene matches. The length of the CDR3 is 15 residues. The CDR3 spells CASSQEREGPETQYF. CDR3 in DNA: TGCGCCAGCAGCCAAGAGCGGGAGGGCCCCGAGACCCAGTACTTC.

V and J are TRBV28 and TRBJ1-2, with D possibly being TRBD1 (5 bases). The V gene's germline CDR1 is MDHEN and CDR2 SYDVKM. The CDR3 is 14 residues long. Trimming took 3 bases from V and 0 from J, leaving 8 bases between them. CDR3 loop: CASSFRGSNYGYTF. DNA for the CDR3: TGTGCCAGCAGTTTTAGGGGATCTAACTATGGCTACACCTTC.

This chain links TRBV5-6 with TRBJ1-1, with a weak D call TRBD1 (6 bases). The CDR3 spans 15 residues. Germline V gives CDR1 SGHDT, CDR2 YYEEEE. V was shortened by 0 bases and J by 4 bases, with 13 bases between the two germline ends. In nucleotides, the CDR3 is TGTGCCAGCAGCTTGGGGATGGGGGCCAGCACTGAAGCTTTCTTT. This gives the protein CASSLGMGASTEAFF.

The chain joins TRBV2 to TRBJ2-3; possible D gene TRBD2, 6 bases. Trimming stripped 9 bases from V and 7 bases from J, with 14 bases between. Germline CDR1 reads SNHLY; CDR2 reads FYNNEI. The CDR3 is made up of 12 amino acids. CDR3 coding DNA: TGTGCCAGAACGGGAGCACAGAATACGCAGTATTTT. Protein product: CARTGAQNTQYF.

In the case of this clone: Other DNA sequences within the sample encode an identical CDR3. The chain joins TRBV9 to TRBJ1-2; D gene ambiguous. CDR3 size: 13 residues. Trimming shortened V by 3 bases and J by 4 bases, and 10 bases separated the two germline ends. In germline, CDR1 is SGDLS, CDR2 YYNGEE. CDR3 amino acids: CASSGFQGYGYTF. The CDR3 nucleotides read TGTGCCAGCAGCGGCTTCCAAGGCTATGGCTACACCTTC.

The CDR3 is CASSERDRGHTYEQYF. The CDR3, as DNA: TGCGCCAGCAGTGAACGGGACAGGGGGCACACCTACGAGCAGTACTTC. The chain carries TRBV10-2 and TRBJ2-7, with 12 nucleotides matching TRBD1. The ends lost 3 bases at V and 2 bases at J; junction bases unmatched: 5. This CDR3 is built from 16 residues. Germline CDR1 reads WSHSY; CDR2 reads SAAADI.

The CDR3, as DNA: TGTGCCAGCATCCTCTGGGCGGGAGAGGATACAGATACGCAGTATTTT. It specifies CASILWAGEDTDTQYF. V and J are TRBV7-2 and TRBJ2-3, with 7 bases identical to TRBD2. The CDR3 is 16 residues long. Per germline, CDR1 SGHTA and CDR2 FQGNSA. V lost 7 bases, J lost 3 bases, and 13 bases stayed unmatched.

The chain links TRBV9 to TRBJ2-2; 9 bases are a match to TRBD2. The CDR3 covers 17 residues. Per germline, CDR1 SGDLS and CDR2 YYNGEE. V lost 0 bases to trimming and J lost 7 bases; unmatched junction nucleotides: 10. The CDR3 DNA follows: TGTGCCAGCAGCGTAGAGGGAAGCGGGGGGCTTCTCGGGGAGCTGTTTTTT. This gives the protein CASSVEGSGGLLGELFF.

This clone was seen a single time. V gene TRBV5-8 combines with J gene TRBJ2-7, with D tentatively TRBD1 or TRBD2 (5 bases each). The CDR3 is 15 residues long. Trimming removed 0 bases at V and 2 bases at J, with 12 bases between. The germline gives CDR1 SGHTS, CDR2 YDEGEE. The CDR3 reads CASSLAGTAAYEQYF. In DNA, the CDR3 is TGTGCCAGCAGCTTGGCCGGGACGGCGGCCTACGAGCAGTACTTC. The full variable domain, with the rest looked up from reference TRBV5-8 and TRBJ2-7, is EAGVTQSPTHLIKTRGQQATLRCSPISGHTSVYWYQQALGLGLQFLLWYDEGEERNRGNFPPRFSGRQFPNYSSELNVNALELEDSALYLCASSLAGTAAYEQYFGPGTRLTVT.

The CDR3, as DNA: TGTGCCAGCAGTGCCCGGGACTACCCCTACAATGAGCAGTTCTTC. Residues: CASSARDYPYNEQFF. The genes are TRBV27 and TRBJ2-1; 7 positions agree with TRBD2. Per the germline V gene, CDR1 is MNHEY and CDR2 is SMNVEV (reference sequence). This CDR3 is 15 amino acids long. Trimming at V came to 5 bases and at J to 2 bases, leaving 6 bases not matched to a gene.

The rearrangement links TRBV6-6 to TRBJ1-1; D is ambiguous. Trimming removed 5 bases from V and 0 bases from J, with 7 bases in between. CDR1 and CDR2 from the germline V gene are MNHNY and SVGAGI (reference sequence). This CDR3 comprises 13 residues. CDR3 protein: CASSQGVNTEAFF. The DNA of the CDR3 is TGTGCCAGCAGTCAAGGAGTGAACACTGAAGCTTTCTTT.

CDR3 sequence (DNA): TGCGCCAGCAGTGTCCACCTAGGACTAGCAATTGTCGAGCAGTACTTC. Encoded protein: CASSVHLGLAIVEQYF. V gene TRBV10-2 combines with J gene TRBJ2-7; 8 bases are shared with TRBD2. This CDR3 contains 16 residues. Germline values: CDR1 WSHSY, CDR2 SAAADI. J lost 6 bases, V lost 4 bases, and 14 bases had no gene match.

The V call is TRBV5-4, the J call TRBJ2-5; TRBD2 might be the D (5 bases). This CDR3 has 14 residues. Trimming left V 1 base short and J 2 bases short, with 9 bases between. The germline CDR1 and CDR2 sequences are SGHNT and YYREEE (reference sequence). The CDR3 loop reads CASSLLSGQETQYF. The CDR3, as DNA: TGTGCCAGCAGCTTGCTAAGCGGACAAGAGACCCAGTACTTC. The whole variable domain, filled in from reference TRBV5-4 and TRBJ2-5, reads ETGVTQSPTHLIKTRGQQVTLRCSSQSGHNTVSWYQQALGQGPQFIFQYYREEENGRGNFPPRFSGLQFPNYSSELNVNALELDDSALYLCASSLLSGQETQYFGPGTRLLVL.

The V gene is TRBV10-3, the J gene TRBJ2-7; 9 bases align to TRBD1. Germline-derived CDR1 and CDR2 are ENHRY and SYGVKD. The CDR3 is 15 residues long. The ends lost 2 bases at V and 4 bases at J; junction bases unmatched: 6. The CDR3 DNA reads TGTGCCATCAGTGAGACGGGGACAGGGTGGTACGAGCAGTACTTC. This gives the protein CAISETGTGWYEQYF.

The chain has TRBV6-1 and TRBJ2-5, with TRBD1 identical over 7 bases. Matching the DNA end better, TRBJ2-7 makes the J call doubtful. The CDR3 is 14 amino acids. Germline loops: CDR1 MNHNS, CDR2 SASEGT. CDR3 coding DNA: TGTGCCAGCAGTGAACCGGGACAGTCCTACGAGCAGTACTTC. Its protein is CASSEPGQSYEQYF.

The chain is built from TRBV5-1 and TRBJ1-4; weak D call: TRBD1 (6 bases). The germline V gene encodes CDR1 SGHRS and CDR2 YFSETQ. Trimming left V 4 bases short and J 7 bases short, with 17 bases between. The CDR3 consists of 15 residues. The CDR3 protein is CASSAGQGPSEKLFF. The CDR3 DNA is TGCGCCAGCAGCGCGGGACAAGGGCCCAGTGAAAAACTGTTTTTT.

In DNA form, the CDR3 reads TGCGCCAGCAGAGGCAGCAAAAACATTCAGTACTTC. Amino acids: CASRGSKNIQYF. The chain combines TRBV5-1 with TRBJ2-4, with D hard to call. The CDR3 extends over 12 amino acids. Germline V gene lookup returns CDR1 SGHRS and CDR2 YFSETQ. V dropped 5 bases and J dropped 3 bases, with 6 bases sitting between them.

CDR3 nucleotide sequence: TGTGCCAGTAGTACCTGGACTAGCGGGGGGGAAACCCCTTTCTACGAGCAGTACTTC. It is translated as CASSTWTSGGETPFYEQYF. V usage is TRBV19 and J usage is TRBJ2-7; 15 positions agree with TRBD2. Looked up from germline, CDR1 is LNHDA and CDR2 is SQIVND (reference sequence). The CDR3 totals 19 residues. V lost 4 bases, J lost 3 bases, and 13 bases stayed unmatched.

This chain connects TRBV9 to TRBJ2-5, with a possible D match to TRBD2 (5 bases). Trimming removed 4 bases from V and 5 bases from J, with 24 bases in between. This CDR3 spans 17 amino acids. From germline, CDR1 is SGDLS and CDR2 YYNGEE. The CDR3 reads CASSPHTGSTRWETQYF. The CDR3 bases are TGTGCCAGCAGCCCTCATACGGGATCGACCCGGTGGGAGACCCAGTACTTC.